Sequencing of this T cell receptor beta chain was carried out in a study of blood T cell repertoires in COVID-19 (dated by TCRdb to about 2020). About the study as a whole: The collaborator samples originated in the United States, Italy and Spain and spanned the acute and convalescent phases of COVID-19. The material from the prospective study consisted of cDNA or gDNA derived from T cells, B-cell-depleted T cells, or PBMCs. Deeply sampled blood TCRbeta repertoires from subjects exposed to, actively infected with, or recovered from COVID-19 were included in the dataset. The repertoires were released in a freely available public database meant as a resource for research on the immune response to SARS-CoV-2. The samples were drawn from the first 160 participants of the ongoing ImmuneRACE study and from 1,254 subjects provided by 6 global collaborators. A de-identified subject ID, COVID-19 status, age in years and sex were almost always included in the sample metadata. Where available, HLA class I and class II types were taken from metadata supplied by the sample provider and were not determined by assay-based typing. The paper's findings and limits, for the study overall: Clinical and demographic metadata were provided uncurated, with the amount varying by source and participant.

Its CDR3 holds 14 amino acids, cysteine through phenylalanine. CDR3 DNA is the only sequence kept; it has 42 bases, read in frame from the first base. The germline V gene encodes CDR1 MNHEY and CDR2 SVGAGI. V gives up 6 bases and J gives up 4 bases, and the segment between their germline ends measures 10 bases. One collaborating source in Seattle enrolled patients during active infection and followed them longitudinally through the course of disease. Whole blood was collected in K2EDTA tubes by collaborating institutions according to the institutions' own protocols. Collaborator samples were shipped for TCRbeta analysis as frozen whole blood, isolated PBMCs, or DNA extracted from either sample type. TCRbeta CDR3 regions were amplified from genomic DNA using the immunoSEQ Assay, a bias-controlled multiplex PCR. The authors processed their data as follows. The number of nucleated cells in each sample was estimated by amplification of reference gene primers within the assay. To quantify the absolute abundance of each unique TCRbeta CDR3 rearrangement, sequence reads were collapsed and filtered. For each sample, productive Simpson clonality was calculated as the square root of Simpson's diversity index over productive rearrangements. Here the immuneACCESS table is served through TCRdb, limited to in-frame sequences with V and J called. Missing clones are a known gap in these copies; in checked studies unresolved V genes cover under half, and the rest lacks a known reason. V and J calls plus clone size are reproduced from that table; the DNA served to infer D and trimming. This sample has some 360,000 clones in its table, and about nine tenths of those were observed once. Roughly 3.9% of the sample comes from the top ten.

Of note for this clone: This clone's antigen is unknown. Base qualities are not provided; no much larger clone lies one nucleotide away.

The sample taken for sequencing was peripheral blood. This chain is built from TRBV6-5 and TRBJ1-6; no D gene call is confident. The TCR originated in an older woman with COVID-19, enrolled during active disease. The DNA is TGTGCCAGCAGCCGGACTGAGTATAATTCACCCCTCCACTTT. Translated, this gives CASSRTEYNSPLHF.